Each of the 17 T cell receptor beta chains below was sequenced from the same sample in a study of response to subunit inactivated influenza vaccine. A single record per CDR3 protein comes from TCRdb applying MiXCR to the RT-PCR reads. The table lists over 450,000 distinct CDR3 sequences, roughly 13% of them singletons. The material sequenced was PBMCs from blood, taken roughly 47 days after vaccination. These receptors were taken from a man over 45 who received an inactivated influenza vaccine.

V and J are TRBV6-1 and TRBJ2-3, with a possible D match to TRBD2 (6 bases). The germline gives CDR1 MNHNS, CDR2 SASEGT. Trimming took off 5 bases at V and 5 bases at J, with 20 bases between the two ends. The CDR3 length is 16 residues. CDR3 in DNA: TGTGCCAGCAGTCCCTTCGGGGGACCGGGGCGAGATACGCAGTATTTT. This codes for CASSPFGGPGRDTQYF.

A few counts support this clonotype. The chain has TRBV19 and TRBJ2-1; D is unclear. V was trimmed by 7 bases and J by 5 bases, leaving 12 bases between them. The CDR3 has 13 amino acids. CDR1 and CDR2 (germline): LNHDA, SQIVND (reference sequence). The CDR3 sequence: CASKRQADNEQFF. Here the CDR3 DNA reads TGTGCCAGTAAGCGCCAAGCCGACAATGAGCAGTTCTTC.

The chain couples TRBV6-1 to TRBJ2-1; D not certain. Germline values: CDR1 MNHNS, CDR2 SASEGT. The CDR3 consists of 15 residues. Trimming shortened V by 7 bases and J by 9 bases, and 22 bases separated the two germline ends. In DNA form, the CDR3 reads TGTGCCAGCACTGACCCCTCGGTGATGGCCGGTGAGCAGTTCTTC. It codes for CASTDPSVMAGEQFF.

The chain combines TRBV28 with TRBJ2-7; D is possibly TRBD2 (5 bases). The V gene's germline CDR1 is MDHEN and CDR2 SYDVKM. The ends were cut back, 1 base at V and 2 bases at J, with 9 bases in the middle. This CDR3 spans 14 amino acids. The CDR3 DNA reads as TGTGCCAGCAGTTTATTCGGGGTTCCCTACGAGCAGTACTTC. Translation gives CASSLFGVPYEQYF.

The chain couples TRBV12-3 or TRBV12-4 to TRBJ2-1, with TRBD1 identical over 8 bases. This CDR3 has 15 residues. The junction had 7 bases not matched to a gene; V was cut back by 1 base and J by 8 bases. The CDR3 nucleotides are TGTGCCAGCAGTTTAGGGACAGGGTCAACCGATGAGCAGTTCTTC. This translates into CASSLGTGSTDEQFF.

CDR3 residues: CATSKGGYEQYF. For the CDR3, the DNA is TGTGCCACCAGCAAAGGAGGTTACGAGCAGTACTTC. V usage is TRBV15 and J usage is TRBJ2-7; a possible D gene is TRBD2 (5 bases). The CDR3 is 12 amino acids. The V and J ends lost 4 bases and 4 bases respectively, with 8 bases between them. The germline V gene has CDR1 LNHNV and CDR2 YYDKDF (reference sequence).

This clonotype occurred a few times. The gene calls are TRBV20-1 and TRBJ2-2, with 7 bases that match TRBD2. CDR1 and CDR2 (germline): DFQATT, SNEGSKA (reference sequence). The CDR3 sequence is 15 residues long. The V and J ends lost 6 bases and 1 base, in that order; junction bases with no gene match: 8. The CDR3 is CSALRTSVNTGELFF. CDR3 bases: TGCAGTGCCCTTCGGACTAGTGTGAACACCGGGGAGCTGTTTTTT.

This chain joins TRBV7-2 and TRBJ1-2; D remains unclear. The CDR3 contains 11 residues. Trimming removed 2 bases from V and 5 bases from J, with 3 bases in between. CDR1 and CDR2 from the germline V gene are SGHTA and FQGNSA. The CDR3: CASSLLYGYTF. Here the CDR3 DNA reads TGTGCCAGCAGCTTATTATATGGCTACACCTTC.

This chain links TRBV6-1 with TRBJ2-7; TRBD1 agrees at 8 bases. Germline-derived CDR1 and CDR2 are MNHNS and SASEGT. The trim removed 3 bases at V and 2 bases at J, leaving 3 bases unmatched. This CDR3 region has 14 residues. CDR3 nucleotides: TGTGCCAGCAGTGACCGGACAGGGACCTACGAGCAGTACTTC. This codes for CASSDRTGTYEQYF.

The gene calls are TRBV2 and TRBJ2-1; the match to TRBD2 covers 7 bases. The CDR3 is 15 amino acids. From germline, CDR1 is SNHLY and CDR2 FYNNEI. The J segment lost 9 bases and the V segment lost 6 bases, leaving 14 bases of the junction unmatched. The CDR3 spells CASSPLVGPGGEQFF. Here the CDR3 DNA reads TGTGCCAGCAGCCCCCTTGTCGGCCCGGGGGGTGAGCAGTTCTTC.

This clonotype was recorded at least ten times. This sequence joins TRBV4-3 and TRBJ2-1; unclear D gene. Trimming took off 0 bases at V and 2 bases at J, with 5 bases between the two ends. Per germline, CDR1 LGHNA and CDR2 YSLEER. This CDR3 comprises 14 residues. CDR3 protein: CASSQDLTYNEQFF. Written as DNA, the CDR3 is TGCGCCAGCAGCCAAGATCTAACCTACAATGAGCAGTTCTTC.

This clonotype was detected a few times. The chain employs TRBV7-2 and TRBJ1-2; D is ambiguous. Trimming pared 6 bases from V and 2 bases from J, leaving 10 bases between. The CDR3 sequence is 13 residues long. Germline lookup yields CDR1 SGHTA and CDR2 FQGNSA. CDR3 DNA: TGTGCCAGCAGTTCTAGGGAAAACTATGGCTACACCTTC. Residues: CASSSRENYGYTF.

This clonotype showed up just once. The rearrangement uses TRBV19 and TRBJ1-5; D is uncertain. V dropped 0 bases and J dropped 9 bases, with 6 bases sitting between them. Germline V CDR1 and CDR2: LNHDA, SQIVND (reference sequence). There are 12 residues in the CDR3. The CDR3 loop reads CASSIDHRPQHF. The CDR3 DNA reads TGTGCCAGTAGTATAGATCACAGGCCCCAGCATTTT.

This clonotype has at least ten counts. DNA of the CDR3: TGCAGTGCTAGTCGAGGGCCCCGGGGGGATACGCAGTATTTT. It translates to CSASRGPRGDTQYF. The chain is built from TRBV20-1 and TRBJ2-3; TRBD2 might be the D (6 bases). The CDR3 loop spans 14 amino acids. Germline V gives CDR1 DFQATT, CDR2 SNEGSKA (reference sequence). The V end was cut by 3 bases, the J end by 6 bases, with 16 bases between.

V gene TRBV5-1 combines with J gene TRBJ1-5; D unclear. The V end was cut by 0 bases, the J end by 3 bases, with 7 bases between. In germline, CDR1 is SGHRS, CDR2 YFSETQ. This CDR3 has 14 amino acids. The CDR3 nucleotides read TGCGCCAGCAGCTTGGGGGATCCCAATCAGCCCCAGCATTTT. Its protein is CASSLGDPNQPQHF.

The chain combines TRBV6-2 or TRBV6-3 with TRBJ2-7; no firm D call. The V gene lost 4 bases and the J gene lost 2 bases, with 15 bases spanning the gap. This CDR3 has 15 residues. From germline, CDR1 is MNHEY and CDR2 SVGEGT. Here the CDR3 DNA reads TGTGCCAGCAGTTCTTTGCCGAGAGACACCTACGAGCAGTACTTC. Its protein product is CASSSLPRDTYEQYF.

This clonotype was counted only a few times. V gene TRBV9 combines with J gene TRBJ1-1; 7 bases agree with TRBD1. J was trimmed by 4 bases and V by 4 bases; bases with no gene match: 10. CDR1 and CDR2 from the germline V gene are SGDLS and YYNGEE. The CDR3 sequence is 15 residues long. CDR3 protein: CASSPRQGIGTEAFF. The CDR3 DNA is TGTGCCAGCAGCCCCCGACAGGGAATCGGCACTGAAGCTTTCTTT. The full variable domain, rest sourced from reference TRBV9 and TRBJ1-1, is DSGVTQTPKHLITATGQRVTLRCSPRSGDLSVYWYQQSLDQGLQFLIQYYNGEERAKGNILERFSAQQFPDLHSELNLSSLELGDSALYFCASSPRQGIGTEAFFGQGTRLTVV.